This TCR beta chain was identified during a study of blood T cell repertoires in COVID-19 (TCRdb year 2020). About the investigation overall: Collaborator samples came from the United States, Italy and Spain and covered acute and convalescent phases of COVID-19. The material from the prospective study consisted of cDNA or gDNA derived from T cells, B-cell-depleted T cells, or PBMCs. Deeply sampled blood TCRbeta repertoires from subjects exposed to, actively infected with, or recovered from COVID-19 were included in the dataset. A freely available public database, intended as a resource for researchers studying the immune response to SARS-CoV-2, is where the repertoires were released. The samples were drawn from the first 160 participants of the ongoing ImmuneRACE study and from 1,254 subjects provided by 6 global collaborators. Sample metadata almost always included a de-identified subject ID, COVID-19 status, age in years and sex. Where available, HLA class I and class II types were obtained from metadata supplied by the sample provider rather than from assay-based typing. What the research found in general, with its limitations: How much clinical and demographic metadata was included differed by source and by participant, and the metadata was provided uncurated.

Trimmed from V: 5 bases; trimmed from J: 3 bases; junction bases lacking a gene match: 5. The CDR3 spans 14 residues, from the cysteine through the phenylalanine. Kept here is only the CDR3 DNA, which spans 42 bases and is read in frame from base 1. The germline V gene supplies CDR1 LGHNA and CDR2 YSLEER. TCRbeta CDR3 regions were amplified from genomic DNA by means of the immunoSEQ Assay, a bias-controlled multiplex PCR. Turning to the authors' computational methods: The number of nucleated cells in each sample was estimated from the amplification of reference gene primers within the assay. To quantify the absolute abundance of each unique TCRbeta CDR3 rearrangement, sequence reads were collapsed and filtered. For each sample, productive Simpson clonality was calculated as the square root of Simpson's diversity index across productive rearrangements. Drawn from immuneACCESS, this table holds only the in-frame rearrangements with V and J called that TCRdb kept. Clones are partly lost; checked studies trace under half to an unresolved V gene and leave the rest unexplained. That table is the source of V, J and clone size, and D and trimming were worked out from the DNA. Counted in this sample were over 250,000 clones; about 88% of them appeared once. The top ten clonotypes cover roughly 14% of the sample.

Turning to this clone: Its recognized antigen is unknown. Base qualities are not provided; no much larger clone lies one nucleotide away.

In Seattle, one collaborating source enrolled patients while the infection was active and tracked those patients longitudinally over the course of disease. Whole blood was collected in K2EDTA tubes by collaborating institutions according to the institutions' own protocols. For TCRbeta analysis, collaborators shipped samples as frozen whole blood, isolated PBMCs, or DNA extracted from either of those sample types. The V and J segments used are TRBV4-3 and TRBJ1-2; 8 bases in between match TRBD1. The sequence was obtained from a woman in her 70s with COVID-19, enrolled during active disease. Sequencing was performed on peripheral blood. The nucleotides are TGCGCCAGCAGCACCTCGGACAGGGACTATGGCTACACCTTC. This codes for CASSTSDRDYGYTF.